One sample yielded the 9 T cell receptor beta chains listed below, sequenced in a study of blood T cell repertoires in COVID-19. The repertoire was sequenced with immunoSEQ multiplex PCR; TCRdb's copy has only in-frame clones and lacks some. The data contain about 180,000 clones, 70% to 90% of them singletons. Sequenced: peripheral blood. The receptor source for this set is a man aged 50 or older with active or convalescent COVID-19.

This sequence joins TRBV29-1 and TRBJ2-4, with 9 nucleotides matching TRBD2. The CDR3 is 14 residues long. Germline V CDR1 and CDR2: SQVTM, ANQGSEA. Germline trimming cut 4 bases from V and 5 bases from J; bases unmatched to any gene: 6. CDR3 sequence reads: CSVAAGGRENIQYF. CDR3 bases: TGCAGCGTTGCGGCGGGGGGGAGAGAAAACATTCAGTACTTC.

V gene TRBV13 combines with J gene TRBJ1-2; TRBD1 agrees at 7 bases. This CDR3 spans 17 amino acids. V shed 4 bases and J 0 bases; nucleotides not matched to a gene: 11. Germline-derived CDR1 and CDR2 are PRHDT and FYEKMQ (reference sequence). The CDR3 nucleotides read TGTGCCAGCAGCTCAACGATTGACAGGGCTTCTAACTATGGCTACACCTTC. It is translated as CASSSTIDRASNYGYTF.

The J gene is TRBJ1-5, the V gene TRBV23-1; 8 bases line up with TRBD1. TRBV23-1 is noted as an ORF with a role that remains uncertain. Trimming at V came to 7 bases and at J to 0 bases, leaving 11 bases not matched to a gene. CDR3 length equals 17 residues. The CDR3: CASTPDREPLSNQPQHF. CDR3 DNA: TGCGCCAGCACCCCGGACAGGGAACCCCTTAGCAATCAGCCCCAGCATTTT.

The chain links TRBV6-5 to TRBJ1-2; TRBD1 matches 7 bases. CDR1 and CDR2 (germline): MNHEY, SVGAGI. This CDR3 is built from 14 residues. V dropped 6 bases and J dropped 1; count of bases not matched to a gene: 5. This chain's CDR3 is CASRDPGGNYGYTF. The DNA of the CDR3 is TGTGCCAGCAGAGACCCAGGGGGTAACTATGGCTACACCTTC.

This chain connects TRBV3-1 (or the pseudogene TRBV3-2) to TRBJ2-1, with TRBD2 matching over 8 bases. Germline V gene sequence: CDR1 LGHDT, CDR2 YNNKEL (reference sequence). V was pared by 2 bases and J by 15 bases, with 6 bases of the junction left unmatched. There are 12 residues in the CDR3. Here the CDR3 DNA reads TGTGCCAGCAGCCAATATGCGGGAGGAAGGTTCTTC. Protein: CASSQYAGGRFF.

A few counts support this clone. This CDR3 reads CTSRHGLRVNQPQHF. The CDR3 DNA follows: TGCACCAGCAGGCACGGACTTAGGGTCAATCAGCCCCAGCATTTT. The gene calls are TRBV1 and TRBJ1-5. TRBV1 constitutes a pseudogene. This CDR3 contains 15 residues.

This chain uses TRBV7-2 with TRBJ2-5; D is unclear. Trimming shortened V by 4 bases and J by 1 base, and 7 bases separated the two germline ends. CDR1 and CDR2 from the germline V gene are SGHTA and FQGNSA. The CDR3 has 13 residues. For the CDR3, the DNA is TGTGCCAGCAGCTCCAACACCCAAGAGACCCAGTACTTC. Amino acids: CASSSNTQETQYF. The entire variable domain, with the rest obtained from reference TRBV7-2 and TRBJ2-5, is as follows: GAGVSQSPSNKVTEKGKDVELRCDPISGHTALYWYRQSLGQGLEFLIYFQGNSAPDKSGLPSDRFSAERTGGSVSTLTIQRTQQEDSAVYLCASSSNTQETQYFGPGTRLLVL.

The genes are TRBV11-3 and TRBJ2-7; D uncertain. In germline, CDR1 is SGHNT, CDR2 YENEEA. Trimming cost V 4 bases and J 2 bases, with 9 bases left between them. The length of the CDR3 is 13 residues. CDR3 sequence (DNA): TGTGCCAGCAGCTCCAATCATCCCTACGAGCAGTACTTC. Translated, it gives CASSSNHPYEQYF.

The gene calls are TRBV10-1 and TRBJ2-3, with D possibly being TRBD1 (6 bases). The CDR3 is 13 residues long. Per germline, CDR1 WNHNN and CDR2 SYGVQD (reference sequence). V was pared by 8 bases and J by 5 bases, with 14 bases between. CDR3 region: CASQKGVLDTQYF. The CDR3 nucleotides are TGCGCCAGCCAGAAGGGGGTATTAGATACGCAGTATTTT.